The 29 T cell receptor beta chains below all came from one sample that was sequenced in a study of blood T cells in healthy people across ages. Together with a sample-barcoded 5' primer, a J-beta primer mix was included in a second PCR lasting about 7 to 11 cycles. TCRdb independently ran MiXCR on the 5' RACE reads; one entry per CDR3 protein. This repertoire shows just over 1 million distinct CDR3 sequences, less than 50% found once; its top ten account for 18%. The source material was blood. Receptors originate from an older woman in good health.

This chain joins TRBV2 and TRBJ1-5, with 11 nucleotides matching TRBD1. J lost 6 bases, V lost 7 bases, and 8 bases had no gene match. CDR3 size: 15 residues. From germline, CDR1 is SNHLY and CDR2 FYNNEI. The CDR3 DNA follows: TGTGCCAGCACGGCCCGGACAGGGGGCGGTCAGCCCCAGCATTTT. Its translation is CASTARTGGGQPQHF.

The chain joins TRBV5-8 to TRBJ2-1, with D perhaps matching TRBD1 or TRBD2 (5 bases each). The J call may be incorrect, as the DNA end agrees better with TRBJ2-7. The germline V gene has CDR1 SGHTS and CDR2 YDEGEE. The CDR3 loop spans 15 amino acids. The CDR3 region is CASPRPGTSYNEQYF. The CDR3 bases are TGTGCCAGCCCTAGACCGGGGACCTCCTACAATGAGCAGTACTTC.

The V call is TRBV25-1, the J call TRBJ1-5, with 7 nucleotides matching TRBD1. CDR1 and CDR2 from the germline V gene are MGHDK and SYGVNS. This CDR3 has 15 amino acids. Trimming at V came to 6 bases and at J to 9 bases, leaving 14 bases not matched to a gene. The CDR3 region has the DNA TGTGCCAGCAGGGACTCGGACAGGCCATCGGGGCCCCAGCATTTT. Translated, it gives CASRDSDRPSGPQHF.

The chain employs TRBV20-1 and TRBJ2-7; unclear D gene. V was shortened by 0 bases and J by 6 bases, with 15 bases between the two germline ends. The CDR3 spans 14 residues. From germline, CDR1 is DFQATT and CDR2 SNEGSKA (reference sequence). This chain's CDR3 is CSAREHPPAGEQYF. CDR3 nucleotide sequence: TGCAGTGCTAGAGAACACCCCCCGGCCGGCGAGCAGTACTTC.

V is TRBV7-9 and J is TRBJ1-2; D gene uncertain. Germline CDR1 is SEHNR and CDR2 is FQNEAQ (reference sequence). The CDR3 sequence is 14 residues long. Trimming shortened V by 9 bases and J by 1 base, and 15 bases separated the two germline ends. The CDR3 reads CASSPRAYNYGYTF. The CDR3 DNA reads TGTGCCAGTAGCCCCCGGGCCTATAACTATGGCTACACCTTC.

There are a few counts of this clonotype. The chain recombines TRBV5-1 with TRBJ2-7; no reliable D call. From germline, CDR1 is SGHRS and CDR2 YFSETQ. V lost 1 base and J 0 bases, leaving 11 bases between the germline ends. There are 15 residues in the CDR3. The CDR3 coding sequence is TGCGCCAGCAGCTTGAAAGGCGCAAGCTCCTACGAGCAGTACTTC. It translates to CASSLKGASSYEQYF.

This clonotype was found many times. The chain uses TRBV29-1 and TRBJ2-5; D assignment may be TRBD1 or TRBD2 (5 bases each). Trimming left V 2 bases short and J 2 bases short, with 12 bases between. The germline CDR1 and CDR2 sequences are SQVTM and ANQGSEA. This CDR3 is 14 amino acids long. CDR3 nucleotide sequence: TGCAGCGTTGAATACGAGGGGCGACAAGAGACCCAGTACTTC. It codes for CSVEYEGRQETQYF.

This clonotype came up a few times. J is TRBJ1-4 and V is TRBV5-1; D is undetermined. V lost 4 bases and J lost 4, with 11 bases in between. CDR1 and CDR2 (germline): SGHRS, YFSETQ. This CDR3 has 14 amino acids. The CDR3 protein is CASSLRTVNEKLFF. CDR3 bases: TGCGCCAGCAGCCTTCGGACTGTTAATGAAAAACTGTTTTTT.

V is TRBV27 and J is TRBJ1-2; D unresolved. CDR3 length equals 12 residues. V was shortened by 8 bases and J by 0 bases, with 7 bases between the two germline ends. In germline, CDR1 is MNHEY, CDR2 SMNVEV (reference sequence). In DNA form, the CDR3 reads TGTGCCAGCCAGTCGGCTAACTATGGCTACACCTTC. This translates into CASQSANYGYTF.

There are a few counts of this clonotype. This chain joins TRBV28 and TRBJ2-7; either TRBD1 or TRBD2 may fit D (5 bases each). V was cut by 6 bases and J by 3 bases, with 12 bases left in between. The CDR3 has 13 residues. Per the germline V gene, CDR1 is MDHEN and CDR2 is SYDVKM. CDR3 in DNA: TGTGCCAGCAGGGGGCTGGGGGTCTACGAGCAGTACTTC. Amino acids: CASRGLGVYEQYF. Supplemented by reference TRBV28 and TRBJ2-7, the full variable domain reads DVKVTQSSRYLVKRTGEKVFLECVQDMDHENMFWYRQDPGLGLRLIYFSYDVKMKEKGDIPEGYSVSREKKERFSLILESASTNQTSMYLCASRGLGVYEQYFGPGTRLTVT.

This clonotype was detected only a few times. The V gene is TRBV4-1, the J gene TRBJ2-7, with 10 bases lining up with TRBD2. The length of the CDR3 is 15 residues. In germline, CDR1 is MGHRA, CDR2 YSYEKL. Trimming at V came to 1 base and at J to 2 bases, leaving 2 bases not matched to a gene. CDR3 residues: CASSQVTSGTYEQYF. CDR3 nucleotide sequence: TGCGCCAGCAGCCAAGTAACTAGCGGGACCTACGAGCAGTACTTC.

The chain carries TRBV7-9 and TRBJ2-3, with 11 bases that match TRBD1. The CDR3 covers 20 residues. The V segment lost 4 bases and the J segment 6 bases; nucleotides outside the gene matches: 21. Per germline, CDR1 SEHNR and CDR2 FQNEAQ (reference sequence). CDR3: CASSSRDRGSLSIVKDTQYF. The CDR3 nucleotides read TGTGCCAGCAGCTCCCGGGACAGGGGGTCACTGTCAATAGTAAAGGATACGCAGTATTTT. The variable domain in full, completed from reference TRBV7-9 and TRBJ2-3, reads DTGVSQNPRHKITKRGQNVTFRCDPISEHNRLYWYRQTLGQGPEFLTYFQNEAQLEKSRLLSDRFSAERPKGSFSTLEIQRTEQGDSAMYLCASSSRDRGSLSIVKDTQYFGPGTRLTVL.

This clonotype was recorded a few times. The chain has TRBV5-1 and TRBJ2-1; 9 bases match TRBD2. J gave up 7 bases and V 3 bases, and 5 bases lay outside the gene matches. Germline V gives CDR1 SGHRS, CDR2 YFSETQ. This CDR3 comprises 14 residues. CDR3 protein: CASSWRGGSNEQFF. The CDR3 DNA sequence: TGCGCCAGCAGCTGGCGGGGGGGGTCGAATGAGCAGTTCTTC.

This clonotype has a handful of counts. The CDR3 is CASSYGTTGSSYEQYF. The DNA of the CDR3 is TGTGCCAGCAGTTACGGGACTACAGGGAGCTCCTACGAGCAGTACTTC. The rearrangement uses TRBV6-5 and TRBJ2-7; D is possibly TRBD2 (7 bases). The CDR3 length is 16 residues. With 2 bases removed from V and 0 bases from J, the gap between germline ends came to 14 bases. Germline assignment: CDR1 MNHEY and CDR2 SVGAGI.

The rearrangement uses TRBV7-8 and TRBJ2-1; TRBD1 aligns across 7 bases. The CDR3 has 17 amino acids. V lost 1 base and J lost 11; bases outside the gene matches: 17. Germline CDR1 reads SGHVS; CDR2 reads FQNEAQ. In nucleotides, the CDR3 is TGTGCCAGCAGCTTAGACGGGACAGCTTCGTACCCGGGGAAGCAGTTCTTC. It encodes CASSLDGTASYPGKQFF.

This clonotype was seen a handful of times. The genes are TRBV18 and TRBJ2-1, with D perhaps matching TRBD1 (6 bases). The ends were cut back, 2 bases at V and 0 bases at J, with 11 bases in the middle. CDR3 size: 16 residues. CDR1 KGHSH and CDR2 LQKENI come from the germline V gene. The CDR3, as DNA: TGTGCCAGCTCACCATTCCCACAGGGCTCCTACAATGAGCAGTTCTTC. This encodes CASSPFPQGSYNEQFF. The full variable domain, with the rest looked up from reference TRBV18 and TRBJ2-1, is NAGVMQNPRHLVRRRGQEARLRCSPMKGHSHVYWYRQLPEEGLKFMVYLQKENIIDESGMPKERFSAEFPKEGPSILRIQQVVRGDSAAYFCASSPFPQGSYNEQFFGPGTRLTVL.

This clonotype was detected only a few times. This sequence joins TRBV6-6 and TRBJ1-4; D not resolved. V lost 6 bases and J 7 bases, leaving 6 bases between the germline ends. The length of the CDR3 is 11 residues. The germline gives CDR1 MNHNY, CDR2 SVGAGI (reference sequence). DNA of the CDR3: TGTGCCAGCAGCCTACGTGAAAAACTGTTTTTT. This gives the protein CASSLREKLFF.

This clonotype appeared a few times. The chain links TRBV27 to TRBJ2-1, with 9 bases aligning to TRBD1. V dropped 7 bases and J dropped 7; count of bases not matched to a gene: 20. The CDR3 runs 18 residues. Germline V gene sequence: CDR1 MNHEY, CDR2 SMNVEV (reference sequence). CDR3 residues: CASTKSEFAGQGENEQFF. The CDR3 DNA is TGTGCCAGCACCAAATCCGAGTTCGCGGGACAGGGAGAAAATGAGCAGTTCTTC.

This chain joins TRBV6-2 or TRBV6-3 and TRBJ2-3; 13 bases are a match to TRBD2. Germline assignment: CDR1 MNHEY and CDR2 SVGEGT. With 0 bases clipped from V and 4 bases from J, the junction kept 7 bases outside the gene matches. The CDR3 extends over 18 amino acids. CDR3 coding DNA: TGTGCCAGCAGTTACTCCTGGACTAGCGGGAGTCCAGCAGATACGCAGTATTTT. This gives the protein CASSYSWTSGSPADTQYF.

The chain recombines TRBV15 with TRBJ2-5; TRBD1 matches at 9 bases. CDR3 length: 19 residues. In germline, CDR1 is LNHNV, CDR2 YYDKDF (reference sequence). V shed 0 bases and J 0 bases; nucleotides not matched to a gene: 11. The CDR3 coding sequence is TGTGCCACCAGCAGAGATGTGGGGACAGGGCAGGGGTACCAAGAGACCCAGTACTTC. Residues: CATSRDVGTGQGYQETQYF.

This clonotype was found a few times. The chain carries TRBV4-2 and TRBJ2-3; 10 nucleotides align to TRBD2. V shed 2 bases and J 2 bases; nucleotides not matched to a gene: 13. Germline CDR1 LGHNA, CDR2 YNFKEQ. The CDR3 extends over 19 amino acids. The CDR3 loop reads CASSQRDSGRDDYTDTQYF. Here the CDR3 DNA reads TGTGCCAGCAGCCAAAGAGACAGCGGGAGGGACGATTACACAGATACGCAGTATTTT.

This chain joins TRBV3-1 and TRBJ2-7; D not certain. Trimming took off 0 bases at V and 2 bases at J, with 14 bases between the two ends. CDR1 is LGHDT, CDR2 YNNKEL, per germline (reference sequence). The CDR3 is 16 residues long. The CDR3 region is CASSQEIGALTYEQYF. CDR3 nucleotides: TGTGCCAGCAGCCAAGAAATTGGAGCATTAACCTACGAGCAGTACTTC.

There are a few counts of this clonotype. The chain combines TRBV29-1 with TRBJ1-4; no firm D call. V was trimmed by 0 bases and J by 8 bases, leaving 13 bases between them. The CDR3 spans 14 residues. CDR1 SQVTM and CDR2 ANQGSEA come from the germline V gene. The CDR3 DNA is TGCAGCGTTGAAGATGCCAGTTTGTCAGAAAAACTGTTTTTT. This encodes CSVEDASLSEKLFF. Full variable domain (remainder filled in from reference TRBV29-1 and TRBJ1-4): SAVISQKPSRDICQRGTSLTIQCQVDSQVTMMFWYRQQPGQSLTLIATANQGSEATYESGFVIDKFPISRPNLTFSTLTVSNMSPEDSSIYLCSVEDASLSEKLFFGSGTQLSVL.

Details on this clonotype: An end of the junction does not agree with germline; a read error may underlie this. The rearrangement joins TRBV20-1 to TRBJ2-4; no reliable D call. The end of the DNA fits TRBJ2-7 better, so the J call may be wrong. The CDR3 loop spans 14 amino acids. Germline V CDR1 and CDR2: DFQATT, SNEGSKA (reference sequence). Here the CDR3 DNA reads TGCAGTGCTAGTCTGGACGGTAGCTCCTGCGAGCAGTACTTC. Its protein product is CSASLDGSSCEQYF.

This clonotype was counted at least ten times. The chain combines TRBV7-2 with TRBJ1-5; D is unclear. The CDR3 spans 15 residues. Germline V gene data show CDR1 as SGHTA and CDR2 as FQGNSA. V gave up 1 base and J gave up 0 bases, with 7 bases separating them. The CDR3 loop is CASSLEGHSNQPQHF. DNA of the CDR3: TGTGCCAGCAGCTTAGAAGGTCATAGCAATCAGCCCCAGCATTTT.

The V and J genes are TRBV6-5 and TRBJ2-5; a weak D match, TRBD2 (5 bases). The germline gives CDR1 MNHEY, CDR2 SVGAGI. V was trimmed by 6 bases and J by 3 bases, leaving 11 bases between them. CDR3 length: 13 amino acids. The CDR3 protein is CASSHAREETQYF. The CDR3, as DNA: TGTGCCAGCAGCCACGCGAGGGAAGAGACCCAGTACTTC.

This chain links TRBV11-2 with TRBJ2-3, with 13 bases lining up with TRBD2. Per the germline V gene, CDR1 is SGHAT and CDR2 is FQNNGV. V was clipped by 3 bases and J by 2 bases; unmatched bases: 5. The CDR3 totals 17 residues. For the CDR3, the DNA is TGTGCCAGCAGCTTGGGGACTAGCGGGATAATCACAGATACGCAGTATTTT. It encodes CASSLGTSGIITDTQYF.

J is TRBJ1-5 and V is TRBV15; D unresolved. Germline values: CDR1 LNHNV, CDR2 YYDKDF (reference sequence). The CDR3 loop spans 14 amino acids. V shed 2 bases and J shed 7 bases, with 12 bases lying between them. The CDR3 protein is CATSRLKNNQPQHF. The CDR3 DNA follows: TGTGCCACCAGCAGATTGAAGAATAACCAGCCCCAGCATTTT.

The CDR3 DNA follows: TGTGCCAGCAGTTTTGGAGGGGAATTTCGCAATCAGCCCCAGCATTTT. Protein sequence: CASSFGGEFRNQPQHF. This chain uses TRBV27 with TRBJ1-5, with TRBD1 as a possible D gene (5 bases). The germline CDR1 and CDR2 sequences are MNHEY and SMNVEV (reference sequence). The CDR3 length is 16 residues. V gave up 3 bases and J gave up 2 bases, with 14 bases separating them.